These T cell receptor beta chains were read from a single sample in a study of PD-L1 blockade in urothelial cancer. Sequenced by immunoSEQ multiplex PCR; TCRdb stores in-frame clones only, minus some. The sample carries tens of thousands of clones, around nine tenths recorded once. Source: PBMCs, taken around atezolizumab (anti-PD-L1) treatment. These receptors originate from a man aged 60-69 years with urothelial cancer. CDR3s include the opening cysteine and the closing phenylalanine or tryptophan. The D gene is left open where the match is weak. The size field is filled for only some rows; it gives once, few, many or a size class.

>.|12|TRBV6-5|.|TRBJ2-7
CASRTGRYEQYF
TGTGCCAGCAGGACAGGGAGGTACGAGCAGTACTTC
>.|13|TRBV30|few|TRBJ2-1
CAWSPTGDYRQFF
TGTGCCTGGAGTCCAACGGGAGACTACCGGCAGTTCTTC
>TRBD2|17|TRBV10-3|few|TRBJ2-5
CAIGRGLRQAAQETQYF
TGTGCCATCGGGAGGGGCCTCCGCCAAGCGGCCCAAGAGACCCAGTACTTC
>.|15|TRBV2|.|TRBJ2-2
CASSQTGFNTGELFF
TGTGCCAGCAGCCAGACAGGTTTTAACACCGGGGAGCTGTTTTTT
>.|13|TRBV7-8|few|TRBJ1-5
CASSAGINQPQHF
TGTGCCAGCAGCGCGGGAATAAATCAGCCCCAGCATTTT
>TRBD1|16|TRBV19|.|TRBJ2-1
CASSINWGQGDNEQFF
TGTGCCAGTAGTATTAATTGGGGACAGGGAGACAATGAGCAGTTCTTC
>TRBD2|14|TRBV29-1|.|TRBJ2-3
CSVSGTSSGDTQYF
TGCAGCGTCTCCGGGACTAGTTCCGGAGATACGCAGTATTTT
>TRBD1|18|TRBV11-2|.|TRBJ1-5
CASSPARMGQYSNQPQHF
TGTGCCAGCAGTCCCGCCCGGATGGGACAGTATAGCAATCAGCCCCAGCATTTT
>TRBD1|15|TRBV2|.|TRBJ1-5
CASSEQGGGSQPQHF
TGTGCCAGCAGTGAACAGGGGGGTGGCAGTCAGCCCCAGCATTTT
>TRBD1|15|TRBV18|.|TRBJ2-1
CASSPTGGSGGEQFF
TGTGCCAGCTCACCCACAGGGGGTTCAGGGGGTGAGCAGTTCTTC
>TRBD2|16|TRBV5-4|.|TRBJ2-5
CASSPRGGRLQETQYF
TGTGCCAGCAGCCCGCGGGGGGGGCGACTCCAAGAGACCCAGTACTTC
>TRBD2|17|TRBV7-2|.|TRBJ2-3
CASSTRGLAVSTDTQYF
TGTGCCAGCAGTACCCGCGGGCTAGCGGTTAGCACAGATACGCAGTATTTT
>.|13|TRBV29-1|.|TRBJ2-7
CSARIRQGREQYF
TGCAGCGCCAGAATAAGGCAGGGTCGGGAGCAGTACTTC
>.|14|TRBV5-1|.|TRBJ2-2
CASSFTRGTGELFF
TGCGCCAGCAGCTTTACCAGGGGCACCGGGGAGCTGTTTTTT
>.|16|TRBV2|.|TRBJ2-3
CASSAGRGALTDTQYF
TGTGCCAGCAGTGCGGGACGGGGGGCCCTCACAGATACGCAGTATTTT
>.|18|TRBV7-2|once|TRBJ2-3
CASSLEGPRGGDADTQYF
TGTGCCAGCAGCTTAGAAGGGCCCCGAGGGGGAGACGCAGATACGCAGTATTTT
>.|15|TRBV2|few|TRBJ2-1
CASSPASISYNEQFF
TGTGCCAGCAGTCCCGCTAGCATCTCCTACAATGAGCAGTTCTTC
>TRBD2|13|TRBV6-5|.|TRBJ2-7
CASSYTGRDEQYF
TGTGCCAGCAGTTACACGGGGAGGGACGAGCAGTACTTC
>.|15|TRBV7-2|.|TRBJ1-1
CASSLAAGTFTEAFF
TGTGCCAGCAGCTTAGCGGCAGGGACATTCACTGAAGCTTTCTTT
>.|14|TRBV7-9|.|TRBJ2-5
CASSFSTLQETQYF
TGTGCCAGCAGCTTTAGCACACTCCAAGAGACCCAGTACTTC
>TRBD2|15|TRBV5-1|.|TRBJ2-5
CASRDGTSGQETQYF
TGCGCCAGCAGGGACGGGACTAGCGGCCAAGAGACCCAGTACTTC
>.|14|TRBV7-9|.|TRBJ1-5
CASSLGGISQPQHF
TGTGCCAGCAGCTTAGGAGGGATAAGTCAGCCCCAGCATTTT
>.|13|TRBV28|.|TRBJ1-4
CASGSGANEKLFF
TGTGCCAGCGGATCAGGGGCAAATGAAAAACTGTTTTTT
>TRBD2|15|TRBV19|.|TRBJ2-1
CASSVVTSGSYEQFF
TGTGCCAGTAGTGTGGTGACTAGCGGGAGCTATGAGCAGTTCTTC
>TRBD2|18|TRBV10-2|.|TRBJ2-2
CASSEFLAGGRITGELFF
TGCGCCAGCAGTGAATTCCTAGCGGGAGGGCGTATCACCGGGGAGCTGTTTTTT
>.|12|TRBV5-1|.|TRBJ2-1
CASSLMDYPKVF
TGCGCCAGCAGCTTGATGGACTACCCCAAGGTCTTC
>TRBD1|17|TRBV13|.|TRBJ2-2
CASSSPIRQGGTGELFF
TGTGCCAGCAGCTCACCTATTAGACAGGGGGGAACCGGGGAGCTGTTTTTT
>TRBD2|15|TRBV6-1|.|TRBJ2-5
CASSDLASGSETQYF
TGTGCCAGCAGTGATTTGGCTAGCGGGAGTGAGACCCAGTACTTC
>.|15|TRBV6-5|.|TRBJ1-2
CASSYSAGAGYGYTF
TGTGCCAGCAGTTACTCGGCGGGGGCCGGCTATGGCTACACCTTC
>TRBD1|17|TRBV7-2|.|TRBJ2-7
CASSSSPGQGYPYEQYF
TGTGCCAGCAGCTCTTCCCCCGGACAGGGCTACCCTTACGAGCAGTACTTC
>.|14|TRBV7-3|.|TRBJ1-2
CASSSQGGDYGYTF
TGTGCCAGCAGCTCCCAGGGAGGCGACTATGGCTACACCTTC
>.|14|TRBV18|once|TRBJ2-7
CASSPPTLVYEQYF
TGTGCCAGCTCACCACCGACTCTCGTTTACGAGCAGTACTTC
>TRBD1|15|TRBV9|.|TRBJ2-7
CASSATGTGNREQYF
TGTGCCAGCAGCGCTACCGGGACAGGGAATAGAGAGCAGTACTTC
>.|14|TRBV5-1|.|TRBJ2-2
CASSSGQNTGELFF
TGCGCCAGCAGCTCGGGACAGAACACCGGGGAGCTGTTTTTT
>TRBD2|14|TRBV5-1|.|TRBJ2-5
CASSWRGGDGTQYF
TGCGCCAGCAGCTGGCGGGGGGGAGATGGGACCCAGTACTTC
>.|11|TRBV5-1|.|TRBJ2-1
CASSFEGMQFF
TGCGCCAGCAGCTTCGAGGGCATGCAGTTCTTC
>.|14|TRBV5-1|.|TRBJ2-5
CASSLVPGQETQYF
TGCGCCAGCAGCTTGGTTCCAGGGCAGGAGACCCAGTACTTC
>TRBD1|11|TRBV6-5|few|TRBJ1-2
CASKGASGYTF
TGTGCCAGCAAGGGGGCGAGCGGCTACACCTTC
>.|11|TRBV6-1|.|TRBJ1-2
CASQGNYGYTF
TGTGCCAGCCAGGGTAACTATGGCTACACCTTC
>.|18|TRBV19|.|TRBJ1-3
CASSNAFGRGNSGNTIYF
TGTGCCAGTAGTAATGCCTTTGGCAGGGGCAACTCTGGAAACACCATATATTTT
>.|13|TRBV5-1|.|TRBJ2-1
CASSSGSSDEQFF
TGCGCCAGCAGCTCGGGGTCTAGCGATGAGCAGTTCTTC
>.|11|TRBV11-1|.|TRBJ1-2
CASSEPRGYTF
TGTGCCAGCAGCGAGCCCAGGGGCTACACCTTC
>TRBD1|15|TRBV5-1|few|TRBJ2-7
CASAEQGAHSHEQYF
TGCGCCAGCGCCGAACAGGGGGCGCATTCTCACGAGCAGTACTTC
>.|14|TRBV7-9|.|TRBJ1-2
CASSRDKGVNGYTF
TGTGCCAGCAGCCGGGATAAGGGGGTCAATGGCTACACCTTC
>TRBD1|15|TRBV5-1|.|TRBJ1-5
CASSFTGGSNQPQHF
TGCGCCAGCAGCTTCACAGGGGGTTCCAATCAGCCCCAGCATTTT
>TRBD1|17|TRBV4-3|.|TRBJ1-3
CASSQALDRTSGNTIYF
TGCGCCAGCAGCCAGGCTCTGGACAGGACCTCTGGAAACACCATATATTTT
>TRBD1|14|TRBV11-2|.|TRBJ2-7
CASSPRTGLYEQYF
TGTGCCAGCAGCCCTCGGACAGGGTTATACGAGCAGTACTTC
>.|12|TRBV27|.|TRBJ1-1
CASSTDRNQAFF
TGTGCCAGCAGTACCGACAGGAATCAAGCTTTCTTT
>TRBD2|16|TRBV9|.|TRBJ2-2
CASSSGPGGNTGELFF
TGTGCCAGCAGCTCCGGCCCGGGAGGAAACACCGGGGAGCTGTTTTTT
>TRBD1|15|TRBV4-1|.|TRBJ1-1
CASSHSDRGDTEAFF
TGCGCCAGCAGTCATTCCGACAGGGGGGACACTGAAGCTTTCTTT
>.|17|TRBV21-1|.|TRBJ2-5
CASSKALGVGLKETQYF
TGTGCCAGCAGCAAAGCGCTCGGGGTTGGATTGAAAGAGACCCAGTACTTC
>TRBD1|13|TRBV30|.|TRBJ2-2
CAWSAQGTGELFF
TGTGCCTGGAGTGCACAGGGGACCGGGGAGCTGTTTTTT
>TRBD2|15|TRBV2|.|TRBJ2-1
CASSEEGLAVNEQFF
TGTGCCAGCAGTGAGGAGGGACTAGCTGTCAATGAGCAGTTCTTC
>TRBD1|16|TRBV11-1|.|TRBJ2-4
CASSLGDRGSKNIQYF
TGTGCCAGCAGCTTAGGCGACAGGGGGTCCAAAAACATTCAGTACTTC
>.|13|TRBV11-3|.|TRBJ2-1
CASSIDGYNEQFF
TGTGCCAGCAGCATTGACGGGTACAATGAGCAGTTCTTC